Listed below are T cell receptor beta chains from one sample, sequenced in a study of B cell selection in AIRE deficiency. The method was immunoSEQ multiplex PCR; TCRdb's version includes in-frame clones alone and lacks a portion of them. The sample consists of some 25,000 clones, 90% to 97% of them appearing once. Material for sequencing was CD4+CD127+ conventional T cells sorted from PBMCs. These receptors came from a human donor in good health. CDR3s include the opening cysteine and the closing phenylalanine or tryptophan. The D gene is left open where the match is weak. Clone size is given for some rows only: seen once, a few or many times, or a class if the clone is expanded.

TRBJ2-5	few	.	TRBV5-1	CASSPGGGREETQYF	TGCGCCAGCAGTCCCGGGGGCGGAAGGGAAGAGACCCAGTACTTC
TRBJ1-5	.	.	TRBV5-6	CASSLEGQGGNQPQHF	TGTGCCAGCAGCTTGGAGGGGCAGGGAGGCAATCAGCCCCAGCATTTT
TRBJ1-4	.	.	TRBV20-1	CSARSDEKLFF	TGCAGTGCCCGATCGGATGAAAAACTGTTTTTT
TRBJ1-1	.	TRBD1	TRBV5-1	CASSYGTGKSTEAFF	TGCGCCAGCAGCTACGGGACAGGGAAGAGCACTGAAGCTTTCTTT
TRBJ2-7	.	.	TRBV4-3	CASSQATGRPSYEQYF	TGCGCCAGCAGCCAGGCCACTGGGAGGCCGTCCTACGAGCAGTACTTC
TRBJ2-3	.	TRBD2	TRBV11-2	CASSARGLGTDTQYF	TGTGCCAGCAGCGCTCGAGGACTAGGGACAGATACGCAGTATTTT
TRBJ2-2	.	TRBD2	TRBV5-6	CASSPPTSGRYTGELFF	TGTGCCAGCAGCCCCCCGACTAGCGGGCGATACACCGGGGAGCTGTTTTTT
TRBJ1-2	.	.	TRBV7-6	CASSLTHDPNYGYTF	TGTGCCAGCAGCCTCACCCACGATCCTAACTATGGCTACACCTTC
TRBJ1-2	.	.	TRBV5-4	CASSLDGRPNGYTF	TGTGCCAGCAGCCTCGACGGCCGCCCCAATGGCTACACCTTC
TRBJ1-1	.	.	TRBV5-4	CASSLVVGNEAFF	TGTGCCAGCAGCTTGGTGGTGGGAAATGAAGCTTTCTTT
TRBJ2-7	.	.	TRBV11-3	CASSLVGHEQYF	TGTGCCAGCAGCTTAGTTGGCCACGAGCAGTACTTC
TRBJ1-4	.	.	TRBV27	CASSGGGGKATNEKLFF	TGTGCCAGCAGTGGCGGGGGGGGAAAGGCAACTAATGAAAAACTGTTTTTT
TRBJ2-1	.	TRBD2	TRBV9	CASSVSGSSYNEQFF	TGTGCCAGCAGCGTAAGCGGGAGCTCCTACAATGAGCAGTTCTTC
TRBJ2-1	.	TRBD1	TRBV6-1	CASSEHGTGYNEQFF	TGTGCCAGCAGTGAACATGGGACAGGGTACAATGAGCAGTTCTTC
TRBJ1-6	.	.	TRBV25-1	CASGSENSPLHF	TGTGCCAGCGGATCGGAAAATTCACCCCTCCACTTT
TRBJ2-4	.	TRBD2	TRBV4-1	CASSREGGTSVAKNIQYF	TGCGCCAGCAGCCGAGAAGGTGGCACTAGCGTTGCCAAAAACATTCAGTACTTC
TRBJ2-7	.	TRBD1	TRBV11-3	CASSSGGGSYEQYF	TGTGCCAGCAGCTCAGGGGGTGGCTCCTACGAGCAGTACTTC
TRBJ1-1	.	.	TRBV19	CASSSPGNTEAFF	TGTGCCAGTAGTTCCCCGGGGAACACTGAAGCTTTCTTT
TRBJ2-3	.	TRBD2	TRBV11-3	CASSLGLAGGDTDTQYF	TGTGCCAGCAGCTTAGGACTAGCGGGGGGCGACACAGATACGCAGTATTTT
TRBJ2-5	.	TRBD2	TRBV5-4	CASSLWRGGQETQYF	TGTGCCAGCAGCTTGTGGCGGGGGGGCCAAGAGACCCAGTACTTC
TRBJ2-2	.	TRBD2	TRBV19	CASSIKAGNLFF	TGTGCCAGTAGTATAAAAGCGGGGAATCTGTTTTTT
TRBJ2-3	.	TRBD2	TRBV7-2	CASSLVGLAGATDTQYF	TGTGCCAGCAGCTTAGTTGGACTAGCGGGGGCGACAGATACGCAGTATTTT
TRBJ2-5	.	.	TRBV19	CASSRTRGETQYF	TGTGCCAGTAGTCGGACGAGGGGAGAGACCCAGTACTTC
TRBJ2-6	.	.	TRBV7-9	CAPTGSGANVLTF	TGTGCCCCTACAGGCTCCGGGGCCAACGTCCTGACTTTC
TRBJ1-3	.	.	TRBV29-1	CSVWTAGNTIYF	TGCAGCGTATGGACGGCTGGAAACACCATATATTTT
TRBJ1-1	.	.	TRBV14	CASSPIRGTEAFF	TGTGCCAGCAGCCCAATCAGGGGCACTGAAGCTTTCTTT
TRBJ2-7	.	TRBD1	TRBV4-3	CASSRGQGLTYEQYF	TGCGCCAGCAGCCGAGGACAGGGACTCACCTACGAGCAGTACTTC
TRBJ1-5	once	TRBD1	TRBV18	CASSPPRTGEVQPQHF	TGTGCCAGCTCACCACCGAGGACAGGGGAGGTCCAGCCCCAGCATTTT
TRBJ1-5	.	TRBD1	TRBV19	CASRGQGNQPQHF	TGTGCCAGTAGGGGACAGGGCAATCAGCCCCAGCATTTT